This is a list of T cell receptor beta chains from one sample in a study of human T cells and chemical hapten exposure. TCRdb ran MiXCR on the RACE reads and lists one entry per CDR3 protein. Among around 380,000 distinct CDR3 sequences listed, more than 4.5% were seen once. The sample here was whole blood, taken in connection with sensitization to the hapten diphenylcyclopropenone (DPC). These receptor sequences come from a woman in her 50s with alopecia areata. Some clones in this sample may be carry-over from other donors' samples. CDR3s include the opening cysteine and the closing phenylalanine or tryptophan. Fields, in order: clone size, D gene, V gene, J gene, CDR3 protein, CDR3 DNA. A D gene is named only where the DNA matches it firmly. Expanded clones are given a class, and other clones once, few, many or no size at all.

abundance: NA; d_gene: NA; v_gene: TRBV6-2/TRBV6-3; j_gene: TRBJ1-2; CDR3aa: CASSSDSVYGYTF; CDR3nt: TGTGCCAGCAGTTCGGACAGTGTCTATGGCTACACCTTC
abundance: NA; d_gene: TRBD1; v_gene: TRBV11-2; j_gene: TRBJ2-7; CDR3aa: CASSVNRGKGAYEQYF; CDR3nt: TGTGCCAGCAGCGTGAACAGGGGTAAGGGAGCCTACGAGCAGTACTTC
abundance: few; d_gene: NA; v_gene: TRBV28; j_gene: TRBJ1-5; CDR3aa: CAAGEYSNQPQHF; CDR3nt: TGTGCGGCGGGAGAATATAGCAATCAGCCCCAGCATTTT
abundance: few; d_gene: TRBD2; v_gene: TRBV29-1; j_gene: TRBJ2-7; CDR3aa: CSVAPSGSNEQYF; CDR3nt: TGCAGCGTTGCCCCTAGCGGGAGCAACGAGCAGTACTTC
abundance: NA; d_gene: TRBD2; v_gene: TRBV28; j_gene: TRBJ2-5; CDR3aa: CASSFWGGTSGEETQYF; CDR3nt: TGTGCCAGCAGTTTCTGGGGGGGGACTAGCGGAGAAGAGACCCAGTACTTC
abundance: few; d_gene: TRBD2; v_gene: TRBV7-9; j_gene: TRBJ2-1; CDR3aa: CASSFSALAGEYNEQFF; CDR3nt: TGTGCCAGCAGCTTCAGCGCCCTAGCGGGAGAATACAATGAGCAGTTCTTC
abundance: NA; d_gene: TRBD2; v_gene: TRBV28; j_gene: TRBJ2-1; CDR3aa: CASSLTAGGYFRAEQFF; CDR3nt: TGTGCCAGCAGTCTGACAGCGGGAGGGTATTTTCGGGCTGAGCAGTTCTTC
abundance: many; d_gene: NA; v_gene: TRBV27; j_gene: TRBJ2-7; CDR3aa: CASSLGPGYEQYF; CDR3nt: TGTGCCAGCAGTTTAGGCCCGGGGTACGAGCAGTACTTC
abundance: many; d_gene: TRBD1; v_gene: TRBV23-1; j_gene: TRBJ2-7; CDR3aa: CASSPKDRGSEQYF; CDR3nt: TGCGCCAGCAGTCCCAAGGACAGGGGGAGCGAGCAGTACTTC
abundance: NA; d_gene: TRBD2; v_gene: TRBV20-1; j_gene: TRBJ2-3; CDR3aa: CSASYGGDSDTQYF; CDR3nt: TGCAGTGCTAGCTACGGGGGGGACTCTGATACGCAGTATTTT
abundance: NA; d_gene: NA; v_gene: TRBV4-3; j_gene: TRBJ1-1; CDR3aa: CASSQGTGILNTEAFF; CDR3nt: TGCGCCAGCAGCCAAGGTACAGGGATTTTGAACACTGAAGCTTTCTTT
abundance: many; d_gene: NA; v_gene: TRBV6-2/TRBV6-3; j_gene: TRBJ1-1; CDR3aa: CASFDTGKAFF; CDR3nt: TGTGCCAGCTTTGACACAGGGAAAGCTTTCTTT